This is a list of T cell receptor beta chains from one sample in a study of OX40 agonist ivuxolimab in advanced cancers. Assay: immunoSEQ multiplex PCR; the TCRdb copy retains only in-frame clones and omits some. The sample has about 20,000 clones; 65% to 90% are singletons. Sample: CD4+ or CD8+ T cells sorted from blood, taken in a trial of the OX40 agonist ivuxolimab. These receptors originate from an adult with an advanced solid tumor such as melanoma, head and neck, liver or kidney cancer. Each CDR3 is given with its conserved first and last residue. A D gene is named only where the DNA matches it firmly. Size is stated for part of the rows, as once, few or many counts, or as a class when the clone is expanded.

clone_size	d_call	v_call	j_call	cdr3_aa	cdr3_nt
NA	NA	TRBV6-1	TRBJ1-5	CASSGPGQARNQPQHF	TGTGCCAGCAGTGGCCCGGGACAAGCAAGGAATCAGCCCCAGCATTTT
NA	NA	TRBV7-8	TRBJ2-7	CASSTGDLSYEQYF	TGTGCCAGCAGCACCGGGGACTTATCCTACGAGCAGTACTTC
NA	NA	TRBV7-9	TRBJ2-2	CASSWTENTGELFF	TGTGCCAGCAGCTGGACGGAAAACACCGGGGAGCTGTTTTTT
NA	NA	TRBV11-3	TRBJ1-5	CASNVSNQPQHF	TGTGCCAGCAACGTCTCCAATCAGCCCCAGCATTTT
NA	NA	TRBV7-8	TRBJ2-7	CASSLAKSYEQYF	TGTGCCAGCAGCTTAGCGAAGAGCTACGAGCAGTACTTC
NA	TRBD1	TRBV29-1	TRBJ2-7	CSVEDLTGGSYEQYF	TGCAGCGTTGAAGATCTGACAGGGGGCTCCTACGAGCAGTACTTC
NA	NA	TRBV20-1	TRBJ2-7	CSANIGGEQYF	TGCAGTGCTAACATAGGGGGCGAGCAGTACTTC
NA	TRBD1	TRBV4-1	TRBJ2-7	CASSSTTGGTYEQYF	TGCGCCAGCAGCTCTACTACAGGGGGGACCTACGAGCAGTACTTC
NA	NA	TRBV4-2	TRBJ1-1	CASSEGVNTEAFF	TGTGCCAGCAGCGAAGGGGTGAACACTGAAGCTTTCTTT
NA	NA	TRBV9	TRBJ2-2	CASSMGSGELFF	TGTGCCAGCAGCATGGGGAGCGGGGAGCTGTTTTTT
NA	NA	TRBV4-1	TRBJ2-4	CASSQGQGSIYQYF	TGCGCCAGCAGCCAAGGCCAGGGGTCTATTTATCAGTACTTC
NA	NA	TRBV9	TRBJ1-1	CASSLDTGSEAFF	TGTGCCAGCAGCCTGGATACGGGGAGTGAAGCTTTCTTT
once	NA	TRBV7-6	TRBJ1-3	CASSLQGAGNTIYF	TGTGCCAGCAGCCTACAGGGAGCAGGAAACACCATATATTTT
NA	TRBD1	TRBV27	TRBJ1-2	CASSPRTGNYGYTF	TGTGCCAGCAGTCCCCGGACAGGGAACTATGGCTACACCTTC
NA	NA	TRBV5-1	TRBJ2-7	CASSLSSKNSYEQYF	TGCGCCAGCAGCTTGAGTAGTAAAAACTCCTACGAGCAGTACTTC
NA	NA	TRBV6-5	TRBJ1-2	CASSYPSGYGYTF	TGTGCCAGCAGTTACCCGTCCGGCTATGGCTACACCTTC
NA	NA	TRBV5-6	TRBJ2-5	CASSRELETQYF	TGTGCCAGCAGCCGGGAGTTGGAGACCCAGTACTTC
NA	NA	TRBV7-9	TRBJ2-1	CASSLVGGSYNEQFF	TGTGCCAGCAGCTTAGTAGGGGGCTCCTACAATGAGCAGTTCTTC
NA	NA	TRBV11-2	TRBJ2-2	CASSLAPYAGELFF	TGTGCCAGCAGCTTAGCACCGTATGCCGGGGAGCTGTTTTTT
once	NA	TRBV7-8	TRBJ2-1	CASSLSGSSYNEQFF	TGTGCCAGCAGCTTAAGCGGTAGCTCCTACAATGAGCAGTTCTTC
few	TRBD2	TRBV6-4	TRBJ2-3	CASSDSGTSGTDTQYF	TGTGCCAGCAGTGACTCCGGGACTAGCGGCACAGATACGCAGTATTTT
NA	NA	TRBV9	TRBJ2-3	CASSDEDTQYF	TGTGCCAGCAGCGACGAGGATACGCAGTATTTT
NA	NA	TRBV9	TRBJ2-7	CASSVDAGFGSYEQYF	TGTGCCAGCAGCGTAGATGCAGGGTTCGGTTCCTACGAGCAGTACTTC
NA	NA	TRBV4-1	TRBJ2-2	CASSQDPRLGGELFF	TGCGCCAGCAGCCAAGATCCGAGGTTGGGAGGGGAGCTGTTTTTT
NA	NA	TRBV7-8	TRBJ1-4	CASSLVVAGNEKLFF	TGTGCCAGCAGCTTAGTTGTTGCAGGGAACGAAAAACTGTTTTTT
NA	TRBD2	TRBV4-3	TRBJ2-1	CASSQDQGSGIYNEQFF	TGCGCCAGCAGCCAAGATCAGGGAAGCGGGATCTACAATGAGCAGTTCTTC
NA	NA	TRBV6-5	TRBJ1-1	CASSFGTTEAFF	TGTGCCAGCAGCTTTGGGACAACCGAAGCTTTCTTT
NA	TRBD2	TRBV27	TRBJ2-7	CASSLKVAGTEQYF	TGTGCCAGCAGTTTAAAGGTAGCGGGAACCGAGCAGTACTTC
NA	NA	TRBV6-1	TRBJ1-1	CASKVTEAFF	TGTGCCAGCAAAGTCACTGAAGCTTTCTTT